The clone carrying this TCR beta chain was found once. Its cognate antigen is unknown. This sample is part of a study of monozygotic twins with cystic fibrosis. The study, taken as a whole, reports: Shared CDR3 numbers were not associated with age, concordance or severity.

This CDR3 has 14 residues. Trimming took 3 bases from V and 1 from J, leaving 11 bases between them. Germline CDR1 is SGDLS and CDR2 is YYNGEE. TCRdb's copy holds only in-frame clones and misses some; the assay was immunoSEQ multiplex PCR. The table records around 23,000 clones, around 93% of them present only once. This TCR came from a girl aged 2-15 years with cystic fibrosis. The chain is built from TRBV9 and TRBJ2-7, with D possibly TRBD2 on 7 matching bases. The sequencing sample was made of blood. CDR3 nucleotides: TGTGCCAGCAGCGAGGGGGACTATTCCTACGAGCAGTACTTC. This translates into CASSEGDYSYEQYF.